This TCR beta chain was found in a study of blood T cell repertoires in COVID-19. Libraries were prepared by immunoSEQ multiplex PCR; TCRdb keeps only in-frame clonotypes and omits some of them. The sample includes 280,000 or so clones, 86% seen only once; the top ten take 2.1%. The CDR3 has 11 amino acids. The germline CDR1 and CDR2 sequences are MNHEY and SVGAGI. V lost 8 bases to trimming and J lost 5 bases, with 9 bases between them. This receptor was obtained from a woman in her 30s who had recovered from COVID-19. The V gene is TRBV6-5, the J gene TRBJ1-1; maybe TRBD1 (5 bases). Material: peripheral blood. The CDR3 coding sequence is TGTGCCAGCTCTCAGGGAACTGAAGCTTTCTTT. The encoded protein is CASSQGTEAFF.